The T cell receptor beta chain under discussion was sequenced for a study of blood T cell repertoires in COVID-19. Study as a whole: T cells, B-cell-depleted T cells, or PBMCs supplied cDNA or gDNA.

Original analysis: Nucleated cell number was recorded as an estimate derived from reference gene primer amplification. Clones were read by immunoSEQ multiplex PCR, and TCRdb kept only the in-frame ones, dropping some. V and J calls and clone size come straight from that table; D and trimming were deduced from the DNA. The sample contains 70,000 to 95,000 clones, almost 95% of which appear only once. Only one count was recorded for this clone. This CDR3 has 15 amino acids. V gave up 2 bases and J gave up 1 base, with 12 bases separating them. Germline-derived CDR1 and CDR2 are SGHRS and YFSETQ. This TCR was sampled from a woman aged 55-69 years with active COVID-19. The rearrangement uses TRBV5-1 and TRBJ1-2, with D tentatively TRBD1 (5 bases). The sequencing sample was made of peripheral blood. The chain's CDR3 is CASSFDREFNYGYTF. The CDR3 bases are TGCGCCAGCAGCTTTGACAGAGAATTTAACTATGGCTACACCTTC.